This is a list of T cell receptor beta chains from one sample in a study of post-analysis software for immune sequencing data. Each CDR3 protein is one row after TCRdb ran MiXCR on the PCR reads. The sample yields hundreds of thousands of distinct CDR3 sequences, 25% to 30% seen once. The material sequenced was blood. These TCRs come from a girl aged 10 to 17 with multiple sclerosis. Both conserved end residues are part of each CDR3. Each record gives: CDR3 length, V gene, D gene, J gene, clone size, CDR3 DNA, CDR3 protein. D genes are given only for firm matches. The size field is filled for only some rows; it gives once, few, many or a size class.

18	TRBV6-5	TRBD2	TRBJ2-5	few	TGTGCCAGCAGTTACTCGGGAAGTAGCGGGGTATATGGTAGGACCCAGTACTTC	CASSYSGSSGVYGRTQYF
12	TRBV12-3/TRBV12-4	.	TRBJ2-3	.	TGTGCCAGCAAACCTTTCGCAGATACGCAGTATTTT	CASKPFADTQYF
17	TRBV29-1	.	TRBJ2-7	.	TGCAGCGTTGTGCGGGGCCACATAGGAGACAATACCTACGAGCAGTACTTC	CSVVRGHIGDNTYEQYF
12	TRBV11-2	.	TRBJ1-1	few	TGTGCCAGCAGCCTCCTCATAGATGAAGCTTTCTTT	CASSLLIDEAFF
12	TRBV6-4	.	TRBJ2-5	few	TGTGCCAGCACCCCTTTGGGATGGTGCCAGTACTTC	CASTPLGWCQYF
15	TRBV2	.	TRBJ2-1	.	TGTGCCAGCAGTTCCCGTTCCTACTCCTACAATGAGCAGTTCTTC	CASSSRSYSYNEQFF
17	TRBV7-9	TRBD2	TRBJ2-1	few	TGTGCCAGCAGCTCAAAGGGGACTATCCTCTCCTACAATGAGCAGTTCTTC	CASSSKGTILSYNEQFF
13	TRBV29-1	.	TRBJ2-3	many	TGCAGCGTTACCATTGGGGCGCCCGATACGCAGTATTTT	CSVTIGAPDTQYF
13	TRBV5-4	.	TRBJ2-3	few	TGTGCCAGCAGTGGAAGTTTTCCAGATACGCAGTATTTT	CASSGSFPDTQYF
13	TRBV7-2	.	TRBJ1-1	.	TGTGCCAGCAGCCTAACTCCAAGCACTGAAGCTTTCTTT	CASSLTPSTEAFF
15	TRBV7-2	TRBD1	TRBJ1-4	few	TGTGCCAGCAGCATTAGACAGGGGGCGCAGGGAAAACTGTTTTTT	CASSIRQGAQGKLFF
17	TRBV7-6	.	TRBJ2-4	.	TGTGCCAGCAGCTTACATGAGAGGGGGTTAGCCAAAAACATTCAGTACTTC	CASSLHERGLAKNIQYF
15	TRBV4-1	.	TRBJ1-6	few	TGCGCCAGCAGCCAAGAATGGCTACCTAATTCACCCCTCCACTTT	CASSQEWLPNSPLHF
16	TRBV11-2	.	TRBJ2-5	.	TGTGCCAGCAGCTTAGGGGGGGCACCGATTCAAGAGACCCAGTACTTC	CASSLGGAPIQETQYF
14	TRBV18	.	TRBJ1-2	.	TGTGCCAGCTCACCCACCCAGGGCCGCTATGGCTACACCTTC	CASSPTQGRYGYTF
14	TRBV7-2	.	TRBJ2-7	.	TGTGCCAGCAGCTTATACAAAGGGGCCAATGAGCAGTACTTC	CASSLYKGANEQYF
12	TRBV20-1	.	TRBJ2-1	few	TGCAGTGCTAGTTTAGTCTTTGCGGAGCAGTTCTTC	CSASLVFAEQFF
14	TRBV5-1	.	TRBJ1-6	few	TGCGCCAGCAGCTACGAGACTGATAATTCACCCCTCCACTTT	CASSYETDNSPLHF
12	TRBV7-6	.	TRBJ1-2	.	TGTGCCAGCAGCTTAGTGGGCCAGGCAGCCACCTTC	CASSLVGQAATF
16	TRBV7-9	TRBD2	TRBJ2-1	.	TGTGCCAGCAGCTTACTTAGCGGGGGCCAAAAAAATGAGCAGTTCTTC	CASSLLSGGQKNEQFF
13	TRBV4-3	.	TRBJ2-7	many	TGCGCCAGCAGCCAAGAGTGGGGCTACGAGCAGTACTTC	CASSQEWGYEQYF
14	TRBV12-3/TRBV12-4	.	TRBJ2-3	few	TGTGCCAGCAGTTTACGGCTCCGCCACGATACGCAGTATTTT	CASSLRLRHDTQYF
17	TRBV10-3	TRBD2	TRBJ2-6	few	TGTGCCTCAGAGGGAACTAGCGGGAGTTCTGGGGCCAACGTCCTGACTTTC	CASEGTSGSSGANVLTF
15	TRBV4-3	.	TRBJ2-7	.	TGCGCCAGCAGCCAAGAGGGTCAGGGGGGGTACGAGCAGTACTTC	CASSQEGQGGYEQYF
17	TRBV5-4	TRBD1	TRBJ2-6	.	TGTGCCAGCAGCTTTGAACAGGGGGCGTCTGGGACCAACGTCCTGACTTTC	CASSFEQGASGTNVLTF
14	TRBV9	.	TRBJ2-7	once	TGTGCCAGCTCTAGGGGGGGGGCCTGGGACGAGCAGTACTTC	CASSRGGAWDEQYF
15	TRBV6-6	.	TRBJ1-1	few	TGTGCCAGCAGTTACTCGAGAGGGACGAACACTGAAGCTTTCTTT	CASSYSRGTNTEAFF
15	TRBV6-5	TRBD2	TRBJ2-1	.	TGTGCCAGCAGACATCCGGGACTAGGGTACAATGAGCAGTTCTTC	CASRHPGLGYNEQFF
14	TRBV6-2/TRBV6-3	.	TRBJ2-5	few	TGTGCCAGCAGTTACTCGGATGGGGGGGAGACCCAGTACTTC	CASSYSDGGETQYF
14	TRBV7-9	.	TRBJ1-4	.	TGTGCCAGCAGCTTATACGGGGTCAGTGAAAAACTGTTTTTT	CASSLYGVSEKLFF
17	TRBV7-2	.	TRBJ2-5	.	TGTGCCAGCAGCCGACCCCCTCGACTGACGCAAGGGGAGACCCAGTACTTC	CASSRPPRLTQGETQYF
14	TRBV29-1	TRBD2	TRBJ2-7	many	TGCAGCGTAGAATATAGCGCGGGAGAGAGCGAGCAGTACTTC	CSVEYSAGESEQYF
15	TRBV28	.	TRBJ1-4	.	TGTGCCAGCAGCATAGGGAGGGCAACTAATGAAAAACTGTTTTTT	CASSIGRATNEKLFF
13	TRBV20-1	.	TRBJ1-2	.	TGCAGTGCTAGACCCCGACCCGGTGATGGCTACACCTTC	CSARPRPGDGYTF
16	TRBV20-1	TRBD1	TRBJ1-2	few	TGCAGTGCTTACGACAGGGTGAAGGAGATCGACTATGGCTACACCTTC	CSAYDRVKEIDYGYTF
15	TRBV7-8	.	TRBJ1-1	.	TGTGCCAGCAGCTTAGCGTCCGGGTCCGGGGGTGAAGCTTTCTTT	CASSLASGSGGEAFF